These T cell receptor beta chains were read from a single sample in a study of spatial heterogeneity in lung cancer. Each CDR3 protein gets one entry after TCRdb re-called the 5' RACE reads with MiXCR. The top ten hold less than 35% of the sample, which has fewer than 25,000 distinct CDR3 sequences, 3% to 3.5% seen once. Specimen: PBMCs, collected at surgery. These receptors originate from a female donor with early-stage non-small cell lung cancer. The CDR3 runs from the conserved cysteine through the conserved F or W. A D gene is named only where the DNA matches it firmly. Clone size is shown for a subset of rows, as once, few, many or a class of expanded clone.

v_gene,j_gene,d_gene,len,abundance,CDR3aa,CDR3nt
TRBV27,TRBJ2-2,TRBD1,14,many,CASAQDRLSGELFF,TGTGCGAGCGCCCAGGACAGGTTGTCCGGGGAGCTGTTTTTT
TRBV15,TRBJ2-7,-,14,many,CATSRGPGDGEQYF,TGTGCCACCAGCAGAGGACCCGGTGATGGCGAGCAGTACTTC
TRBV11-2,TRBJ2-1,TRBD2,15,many,CASSYGLAGGSEQFF,TGTGCCAGCAGCTACGGACTAGCGGGAGGTAGCGAGCAGTTCTTC
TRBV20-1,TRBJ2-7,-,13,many,CSATLTVSYEQYF,TGCAGTGCTACCCTGACTGTCTCCTACGAGCAGTACTTC
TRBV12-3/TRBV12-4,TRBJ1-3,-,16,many,CASSLTTGAGGNTIYF,TGTGCCAGCAGTCTCACTACAGGTGCGGGAGGAAACACCATATATTTT
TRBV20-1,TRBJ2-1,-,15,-,CSRGTAGTTNNEQFF,TGCAGCCGTGGGACAGCCGGGACTACCAACAATGAGCAGTTCTTC
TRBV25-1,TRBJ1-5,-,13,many,CASSGGGGQPQHF,TGTGCCAGCAGTGGGGGAGGGGGTCAGCCCCAGCATTTT
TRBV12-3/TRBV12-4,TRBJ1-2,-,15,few,CASSFRAERGYGYTF,TGTGCCAGCAGTTTCCGCGCGGAGAGGGGCTATGGCTACACCTTC
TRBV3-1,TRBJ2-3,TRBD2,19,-,CASSQVRISGASSTDTQYF,TGTGCCAGCAGCCAAGTTCGGATTAGCGGGGCCTCTAGCACAGATACGCAGTATTTT
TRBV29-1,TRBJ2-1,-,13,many,CSVEHAAYNEQFF,TGCAGCGTTGAACACGCGGCCTACAATGAGCAGTTCTTC
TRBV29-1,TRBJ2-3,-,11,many,CSVGLEHTQYF,TGCAGCGTTGGCCTAGAGCATACGCAGTATTTT
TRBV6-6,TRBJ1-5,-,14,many,CASRSGRGGQPQHF,TGTGCCAGCAGGTCTGGACGGGGCGGTCAGCCCCAGCATTTT
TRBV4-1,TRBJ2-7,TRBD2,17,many,CASSQDRASGRFDEQYF,TGCGCCAGCAGCCAAGATCGGGCTAGCGGGAGGTTCGACGAGCAGTACTTC
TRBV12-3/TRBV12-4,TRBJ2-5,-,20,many,CASSLWSPLSSGQGGETQYF,TGTGCCAGCAGTTTATGGTCCCCCCTCTCTAGCGGCCAAGGGGGCGAGACCCAGTACTTC
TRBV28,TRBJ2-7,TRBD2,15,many,CASIFGGTHSYEQYF,TGTGCCAGCATCTTCGGGGGGACCCACTCCTACGAGCAGTACTTC
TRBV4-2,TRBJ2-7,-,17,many,CASSQASGGQGQGEQYF,TGTGCCAGCAGCCAAGCTTCCGGTGGGCAGGGGCAGGGCGAGCAGTACTTC
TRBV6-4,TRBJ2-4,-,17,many,CASPLPGTTEAKNIQYF,TGTGCCAGTCCCCTCCCCGGGACAACCGAAGCCAAAAACATTCAGTACTTC
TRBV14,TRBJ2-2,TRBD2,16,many,CASSPRLAGYTGELFF,TGTGCCAGCAGCCCTCGCTTAGCGGGATACACCGGGGAGCTGTTTTTT
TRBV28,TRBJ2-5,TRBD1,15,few,CASSLLATGQETQYF,TGTGCCAGCAGTTTACTGGCGACAGGGCAAGAGACCCAGTACTTC
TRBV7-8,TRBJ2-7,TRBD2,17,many,CASSLVSWSGTTYEQYF,TGTGCCAGCAGCTTAGTAAGTTGGAGCGGGACTACCTACGAGCAGTACTTC
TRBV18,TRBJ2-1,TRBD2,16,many,CASSPPGLAGGHEQFF,TGTGCCAGCTCACCACCGGGGCTAGCGGGAGGCCATGAGCAGTTCTTC
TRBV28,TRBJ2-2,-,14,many,CASSLREVTGELFF,TGTGCCAGCAGTTTGCGGGAAGTCACCGGGGAGCTGTTTTTT
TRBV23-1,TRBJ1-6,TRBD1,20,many,CASSQSSRSPTGQGTSPLHF,TGCGCCAGCAGTCAATCGTCCCGATCTCCCACGGGACAGGGGACTTCACCCCTCCACTTT
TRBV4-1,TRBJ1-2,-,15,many,CASSQVHGKPYGYTF,TGCGCCAGCAGCCAAGTACACGGAAAACCTTATGGCTACACCTTC